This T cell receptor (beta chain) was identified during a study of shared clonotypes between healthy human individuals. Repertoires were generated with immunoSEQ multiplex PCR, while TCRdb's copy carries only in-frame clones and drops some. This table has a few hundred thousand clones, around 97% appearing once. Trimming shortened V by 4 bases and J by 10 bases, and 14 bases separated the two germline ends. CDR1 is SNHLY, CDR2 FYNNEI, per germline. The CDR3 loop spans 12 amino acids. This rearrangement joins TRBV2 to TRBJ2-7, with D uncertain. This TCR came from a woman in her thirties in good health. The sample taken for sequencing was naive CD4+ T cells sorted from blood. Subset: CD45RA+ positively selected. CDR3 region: CASSVQLEAQYF. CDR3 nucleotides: TGTGCCAGCAGTGTGCAGCTAGAGGCTCAGTACTTC.